The 9 T cell receptor beta chains listed next were all sequenced from one sample in a study of a mutant IDH1 vaccine in newly diagnosed glioma (dated by TCRdb to the early 2020s). The library relied on the immunoSEQ multiplex PCR assay. TCRdb mirrors the immuneACCESS table, restricted to in-frame sequences. Some clones are absent from its copies; in checked studies, under half trace to an unresolved V gene, and the reason for the others is unknown. The sample table contains 60,000 to 75,000 clones; only one count was recorded for around 88% of them. About 4.5% of the sample is in the top ten clones. The meaning of the sample's time point label: baseline, week 1 (first vaccination visit). The treatment or condition label on this specimen signifies: pre-vaccination baseline after standard-of-care therapy. Here the sequenced sample was peripheral blood mononuclear cells (PBMCs), taken from a glioma patient treated with radiotherapy, temozolomide or both. The origin of the receptors is a woman under 30 with glioma. Some clones in this sample may be carry-over from other donors' samples.

The chain carries TRBV19 and TRBJ1-1; D remains unclear. Between the trimmed V and J ends, which lost 7 bases and 4 bases, there was a span of 7 bases. The CDR3 sequence is 11 residues long. Germline values: CDR1 LNHDA, CDR2 SQIVND (reference sequence). The CDR3 DNA sequence: TGTGCCAGTATTAGATCCACTGAAGCTTTCTTT. As protein: CASIRSTEAFF. Full variable domain (missing parts from reference TRBV19 and TRBJ1-1): DGGITQSPKYLFRKEGQNVTLSCEQNLNHDAMYWYRQDPGQGLRLIYYSQIVNDFQKGDIAEGYSVSREKKESFPLTVTSAQKNPTAFYLCASIRSTEAFFGQGTRLTVV.

The chain has TRBV19 and TRBJ1-4; possible D gene TRBD1, 6 bases. The CDR3 has 16 amino acids. Trimming removed 2 bases at V and 6 bases at J, with 16 bases between. Germline V CDR1 and CDR2: LNHDA, SQIVND (reference sequence). CDR3 region: CASSIIPRGEDEKLFF. DNA for the CDR3: TGTGCCAGTAGTATAATCCCCAGGGGAGAGGATGAAAAACTGTTTTTT.

The chain recombines TRBV30 with TRBJ1-1; 8 bases match TRBD1. This CDR3 is 11 amino acids long. The J segment lost 9 bases and the V segment lost 1 base, leaving 1 base of the junction unmatched. Per germline, CDR1 GTSNPN and CDR2 SVGIG (reference sequence). The CDR3 spells CAWSGQGQAFF. The CDR3 coding sequence is TGTGCCTGGAGTGGACAGGGGCAAGCTTTCTTT.

CDR3 sequence reads: CASRGANTGELFF. The CDR3 nucleotides are TGTGCCAGCAGGGGGGCGAACACCGGGGAGCTGTTTTTT. The chain uses TRBV6-5 and TRBJ2-2, with D tentatively TRBD1 or TRBD2 (5 bases each). CDR1 and CDR2 from the germline V gene are MNHEY and SVGAGI. V was cut by 6 bases and J by 0 bases, with 5 bases left in between. The CDR3 contains 13 residues.

On this clone itself: Different DNA sequences within this sample yield the same CDR3. CDR3 residues: CASSVGAANTGELFF. The CDR3 coding sequence is TGTGCCAGCAGCGTAGGGGCAGCGAACACCGGGGAGCTGTTTTTT. The rearrangement uses TRBV9 and TRBJ2-2; unclear D gene. Germline V gene data show CDR1 as SGDLS and CDR2 as YYNGEE. V was trimmed by 0 bases and J by 0 bases, leaving 6 bases between them. The CDR3 is 15 residues long.

The chain couples TRBV4-1 to TRBJ2-7, with D perhaps TRBD1 (6 bases). The CDR3 runs to 15 residues. Trimming stripped 1 base from V and 3 bases from J, with 13 bases between. Germline CDR1 and CDR2: MGHRA and YSYEKL. CDR3 sequence (DNA): TGCGCCAGCAGCCAAGGCCCTCAGGGGAACTACGAGCAGTACTTC. Its translation is CASSQGPQGNYEQYF.

The V call is TRBV7-6, the J call TRBJ2-5; D call uncertain. Trimming pared 3 bases from V and 4 bases from J, leaving 3 bases between. The length of the CDR3 is 11 residues. Germline loops: CDR1 SGHVS, CDR2 FNYEAQ. CDR3 DNA sequence: TGTGCCAGCAGCTTGGCAGAGACCCAGTACTTC. Protein sequence: CASSLAETQYF.

This rearrangement joins TRBV5-8 to TRBJ1-2, with D unclear. This CDR3 has 12 amino acids. Germline values: CDR1 SGHTS, CDR2 YDEGEE. The V end was cut by 7 bases, the J end by 2 bases, with 9 bases between. Here the CDR3 reads CASRRVNYGYTF. In DNA, the CDR3 is TGTGCCAGCCGTCGGGTGAACTATGGCTACACCTTC.

V gene TRBV14 combines with J gene TRBJ2-7; D is ambiguous. The CDR3 runs to 13 residues. V dropped 0 bases and J dropped 7 bases, with 10 bases sitting between them. Germline V CDR1 and CDR2: SGHDN, FVKESK. The CDR3 spells CASSQDLGGEQYF. The CDR3 nucleotides read TGTGCCAGCAGCCAAGATTTAGGTGGGGAGCAGTACTTC.